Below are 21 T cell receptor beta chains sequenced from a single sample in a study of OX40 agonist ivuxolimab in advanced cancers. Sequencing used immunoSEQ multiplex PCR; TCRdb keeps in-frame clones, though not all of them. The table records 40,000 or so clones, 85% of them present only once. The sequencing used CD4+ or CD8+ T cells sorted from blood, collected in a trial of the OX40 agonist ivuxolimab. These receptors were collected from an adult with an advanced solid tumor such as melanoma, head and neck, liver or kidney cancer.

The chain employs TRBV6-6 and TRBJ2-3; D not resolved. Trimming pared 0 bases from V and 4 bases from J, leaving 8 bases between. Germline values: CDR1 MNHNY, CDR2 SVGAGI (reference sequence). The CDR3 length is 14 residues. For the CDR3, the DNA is TGTGCCAGCAGTTACTCAAGGCTGGCAGATACGCAGTATTTT. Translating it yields CASSYSRLADTQYF.

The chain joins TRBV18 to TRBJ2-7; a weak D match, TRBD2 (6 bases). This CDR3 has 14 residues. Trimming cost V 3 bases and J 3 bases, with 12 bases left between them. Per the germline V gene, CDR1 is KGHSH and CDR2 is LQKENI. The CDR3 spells CASSPPGVIYEQYF. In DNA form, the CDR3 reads TGTGCCAGCTCACCCCCGGGAGTGATCTACGAGCAGTACTTC.

CDR3 sequence: CSAGRAFEQFF. In nucleotides, the CDR3 is TGCAGTGCAGGTAGAGCTTTCGAGCAGTTCTTC. The chain joins TRBV20-1 to TRBJ2-1; D gene ambiguous. This CDR3 contains 11 residues. Trimming cost V 6 bases and J 10 bases, with 13 bases left between them. The germline V gene has CDR1 DFQATT and CDR2 SNEGSKA (reference sequence).

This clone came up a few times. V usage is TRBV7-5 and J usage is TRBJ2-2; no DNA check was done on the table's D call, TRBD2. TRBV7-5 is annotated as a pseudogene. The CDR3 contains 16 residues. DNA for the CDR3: TGTGTCAGAAGCTTAATAGTCAGCGGGAGGACCGGGGAGCTGTTTTTT. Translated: CVRSLIVSGRTGELFF.

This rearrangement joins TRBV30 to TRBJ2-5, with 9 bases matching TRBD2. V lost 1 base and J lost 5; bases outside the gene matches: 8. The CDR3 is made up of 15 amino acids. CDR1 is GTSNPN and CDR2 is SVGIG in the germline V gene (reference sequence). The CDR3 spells CAWSGLAGSLETQYF. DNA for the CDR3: TGTGCCTGGAGTGGGCTAGCGGGATCCTTGGAGACCCAGTACTTC.

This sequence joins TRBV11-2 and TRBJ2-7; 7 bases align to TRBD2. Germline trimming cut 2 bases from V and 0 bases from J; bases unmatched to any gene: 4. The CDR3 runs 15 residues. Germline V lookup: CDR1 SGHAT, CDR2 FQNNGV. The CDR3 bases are TGTGCCAGCAGCTTAACGGGAGGCCCCTCCTACGAGCAGTACTTC. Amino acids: CASSLTGGPSYEQYF.

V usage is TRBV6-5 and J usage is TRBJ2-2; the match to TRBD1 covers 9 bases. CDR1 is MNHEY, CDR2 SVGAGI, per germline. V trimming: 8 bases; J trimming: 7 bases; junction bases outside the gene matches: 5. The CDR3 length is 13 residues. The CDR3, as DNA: TGTGCCAGCGGAAGGACAGGGGTCGGGGAGCTGTTTTTT. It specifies CASGRTGVGELFF.

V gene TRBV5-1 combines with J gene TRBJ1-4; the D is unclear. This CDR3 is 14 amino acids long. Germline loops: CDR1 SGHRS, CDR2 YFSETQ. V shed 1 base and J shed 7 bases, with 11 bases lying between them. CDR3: CASSLTPGGEKLFF. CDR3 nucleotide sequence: TGCGCCAGCAGCTTGACCCCCGGAGGTGAAAAACTGTTTTTT.

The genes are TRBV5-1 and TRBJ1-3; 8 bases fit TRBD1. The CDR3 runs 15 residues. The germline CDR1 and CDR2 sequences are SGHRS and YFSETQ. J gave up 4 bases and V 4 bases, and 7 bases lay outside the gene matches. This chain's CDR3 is CASSVDRARGNTIYF. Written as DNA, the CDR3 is TGCGCCAGCAGCGTGGACAGGGCCCGAGGAAACACCATATATTTT.

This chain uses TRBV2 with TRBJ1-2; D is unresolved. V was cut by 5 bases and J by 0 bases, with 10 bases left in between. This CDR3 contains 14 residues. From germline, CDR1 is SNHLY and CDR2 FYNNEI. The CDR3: CASSKRGTNYGYTF. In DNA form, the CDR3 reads TGTGCCAGCAGTAAGAGAGGGACTAACTATGGCTACACCTTC.

The CDR3 DNA reads as TGTGCCAGCACCCCGGGGGGCCACAAAGATACGCAGTATTTT. Translation gives CASTPGGHKDTQYF. The V call is TRBV6-6, the J call TRBJ2-3, with D perhaps TRBD2 (7 bases). Trimming took off 7 bases at V and 5 bases at J, with 16 bases between the two ends. The CDR3 is 14 amino acids. Germline values: CDR1 MNHNY, CDR2 SVGAGI (reference sequence).

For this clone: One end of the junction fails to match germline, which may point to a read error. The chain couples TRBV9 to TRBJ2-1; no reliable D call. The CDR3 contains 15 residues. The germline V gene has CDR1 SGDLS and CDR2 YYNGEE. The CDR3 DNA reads TGTGCCAGCAGCCCCCGCCCGGGCTCCGACAATGAGCAGTTCTTC. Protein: CASSPRPGSDNEQFF.

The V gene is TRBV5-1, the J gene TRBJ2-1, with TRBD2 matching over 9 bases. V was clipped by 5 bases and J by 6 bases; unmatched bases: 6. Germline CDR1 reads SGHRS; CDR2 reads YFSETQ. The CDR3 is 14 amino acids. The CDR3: CASSPGLAPNEQFF. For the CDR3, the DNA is TGCGCCAGCAGTCCGGGACTAGCCCCCAATGAGCAGTTCTTC. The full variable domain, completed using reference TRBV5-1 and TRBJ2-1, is KAGVTQTPRYLIKTRGQQVTLSCSPISGHRSVSWYQQTPGQGLQFLFEYFSETQRNKGNFPGRFSGRQFSNSRSEMNVSTLELGDSALYLCASSPGLAPNEQFFGPGTRLTVL.

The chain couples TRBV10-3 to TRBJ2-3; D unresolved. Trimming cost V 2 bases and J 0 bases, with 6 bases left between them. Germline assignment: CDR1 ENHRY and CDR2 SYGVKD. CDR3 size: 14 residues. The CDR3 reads CAISEPASTDTQYF. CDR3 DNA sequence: TGTGCCATCAGTGAGCCAGCTAGCACAGATACGCAGTATTTT.

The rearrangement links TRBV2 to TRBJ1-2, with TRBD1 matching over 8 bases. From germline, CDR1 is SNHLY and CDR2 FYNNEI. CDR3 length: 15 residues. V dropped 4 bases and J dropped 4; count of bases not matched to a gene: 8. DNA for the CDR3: TGTGCCAGCAGTGGTCAGGGGGCCCAGATCTATGGCTACACCTTC. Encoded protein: CASSGQGAQIYGYTF.

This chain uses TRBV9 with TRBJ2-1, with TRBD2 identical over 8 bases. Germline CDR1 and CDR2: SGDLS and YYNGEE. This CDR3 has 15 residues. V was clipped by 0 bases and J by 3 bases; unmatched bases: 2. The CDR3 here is CASSVELADYNEQFF. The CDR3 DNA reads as TGTGCCAGCAGCGTAGAACTAGCGGACTACAATGAGCAGTTCTTC.

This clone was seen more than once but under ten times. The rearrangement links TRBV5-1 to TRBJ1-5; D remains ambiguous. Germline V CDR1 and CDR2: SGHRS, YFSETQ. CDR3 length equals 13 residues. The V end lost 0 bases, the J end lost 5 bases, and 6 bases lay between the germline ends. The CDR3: CASSLDSYQPQHF. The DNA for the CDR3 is TGCGCCAGCAGCTTGGACAGTTATCAGCCCCAGCATTTT.

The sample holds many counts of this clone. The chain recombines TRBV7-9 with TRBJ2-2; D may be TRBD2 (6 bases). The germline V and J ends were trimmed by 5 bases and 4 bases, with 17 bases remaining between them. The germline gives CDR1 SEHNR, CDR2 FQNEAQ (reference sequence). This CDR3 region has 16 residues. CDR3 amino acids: CASSANDWGGTGELFF. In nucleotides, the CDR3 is TGTGCCAGCAGCGCCAACGATTGGGGAGGCACCGGGGAGCTGTTTTTT.

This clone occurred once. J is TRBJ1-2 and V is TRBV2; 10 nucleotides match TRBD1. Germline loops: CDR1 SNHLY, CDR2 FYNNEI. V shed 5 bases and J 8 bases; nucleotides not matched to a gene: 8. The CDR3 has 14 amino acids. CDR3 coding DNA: TGTGCCAGCAGTTTTTCCGGGACAGGGGAGGGCTACACCTTC. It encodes CASSFSGTGEGYTF.

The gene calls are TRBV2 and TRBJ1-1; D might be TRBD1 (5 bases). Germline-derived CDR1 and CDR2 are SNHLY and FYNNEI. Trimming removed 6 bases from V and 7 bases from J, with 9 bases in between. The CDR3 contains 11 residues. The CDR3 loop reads CASSYDSEAFF. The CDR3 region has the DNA TGTGCCAGCAGCTACGACAGTGAAGCTTTCTTT.

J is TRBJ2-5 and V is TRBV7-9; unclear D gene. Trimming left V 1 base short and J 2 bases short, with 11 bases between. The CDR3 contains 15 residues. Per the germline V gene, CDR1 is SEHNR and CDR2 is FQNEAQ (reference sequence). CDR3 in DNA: TGTGCCAGCAGCTTAGTAGGATCAAATCAAGAGACCCAGTACTTC. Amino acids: CASSLVGSNQETQYF.